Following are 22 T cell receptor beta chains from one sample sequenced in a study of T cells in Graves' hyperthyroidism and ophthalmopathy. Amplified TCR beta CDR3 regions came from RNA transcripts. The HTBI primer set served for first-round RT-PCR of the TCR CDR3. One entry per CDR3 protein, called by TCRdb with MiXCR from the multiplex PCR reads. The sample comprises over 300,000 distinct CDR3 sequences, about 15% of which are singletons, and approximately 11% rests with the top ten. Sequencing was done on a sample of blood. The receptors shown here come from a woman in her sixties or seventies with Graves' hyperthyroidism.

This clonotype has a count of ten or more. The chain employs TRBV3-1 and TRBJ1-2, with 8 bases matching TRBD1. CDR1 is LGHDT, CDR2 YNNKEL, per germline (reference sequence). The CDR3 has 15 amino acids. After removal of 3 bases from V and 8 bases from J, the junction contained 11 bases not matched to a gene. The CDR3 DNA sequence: TGTGCCAGCAGCCAGGGGTCGGGACAGGCAGCCGGCTACACCTTC. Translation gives CASSQGSGQAAGYTF.

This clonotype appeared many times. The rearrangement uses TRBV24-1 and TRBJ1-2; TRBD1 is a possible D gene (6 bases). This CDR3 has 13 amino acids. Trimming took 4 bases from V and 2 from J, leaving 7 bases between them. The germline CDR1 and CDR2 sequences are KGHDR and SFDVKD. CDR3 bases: TGTGCCACCAGTGAGGACAGAAACTATGGCTACACCTTC. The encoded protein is CATSEDRNYGYTF.

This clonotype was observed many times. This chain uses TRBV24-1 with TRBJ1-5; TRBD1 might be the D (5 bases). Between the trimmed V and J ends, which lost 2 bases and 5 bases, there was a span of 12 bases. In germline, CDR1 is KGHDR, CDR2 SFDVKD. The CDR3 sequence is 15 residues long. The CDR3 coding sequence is TGTGCCACCAGTGATTCCCGGACACCAGATCAGCCCCAGCATTTT. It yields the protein CATSDSRTPDQPQHF.

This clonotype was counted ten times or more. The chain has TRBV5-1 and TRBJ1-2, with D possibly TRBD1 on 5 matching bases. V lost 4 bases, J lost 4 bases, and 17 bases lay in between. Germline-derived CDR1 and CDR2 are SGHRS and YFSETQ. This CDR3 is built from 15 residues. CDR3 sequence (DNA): TGCGCCAGCAGCCCAAGCAGGGAAAGGGGCTATGGCTACACCTTC. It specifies CASSPSRERGYGYTF.

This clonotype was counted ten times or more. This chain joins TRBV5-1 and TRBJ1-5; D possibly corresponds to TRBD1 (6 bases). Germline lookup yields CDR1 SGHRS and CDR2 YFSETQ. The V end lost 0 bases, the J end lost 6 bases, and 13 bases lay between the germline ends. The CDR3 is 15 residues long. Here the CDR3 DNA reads TGCGCCAGCAGCTTGGAGGGGGGCGCAAGTCAGCCCCAGCATTTT. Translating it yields CASSLEGGASQPQHF.

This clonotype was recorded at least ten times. In DNA form, the CDR3 reads TGTGCCATCAGTCCGGGACCGATCAGCGGTCAGCCCCAGCATTTT. Translating gives CAISPGPISGQPQHF. The chain recombines TRBV10-3 with TRBJ1-5, with a weak D call TRBD1 (5 bases). Germline V gene data show CDR1 as ENHRY and CDR2 as SYGVKD. The V end was cut by 5 bases, the J end by 6 bases, with 17 bases between. The CDR3 length is 15 residues.

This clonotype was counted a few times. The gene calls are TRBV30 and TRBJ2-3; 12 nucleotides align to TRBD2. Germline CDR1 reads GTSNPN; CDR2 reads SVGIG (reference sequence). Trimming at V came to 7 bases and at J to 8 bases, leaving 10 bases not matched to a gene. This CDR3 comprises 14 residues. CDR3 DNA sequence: TGTGCCTTCCGTCTAGCGGGAGGGTCAAGTACGCAGTATTTT. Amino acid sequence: CAFRLAGGSSTQYF.

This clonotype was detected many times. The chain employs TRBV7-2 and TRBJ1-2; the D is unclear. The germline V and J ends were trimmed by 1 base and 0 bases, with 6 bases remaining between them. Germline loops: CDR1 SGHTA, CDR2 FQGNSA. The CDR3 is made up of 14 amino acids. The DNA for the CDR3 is TGTGCCAGCAGCTTAGGGGGAACTAACTATGGCTACACCTTC. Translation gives CASSLGGTNYGYTF.

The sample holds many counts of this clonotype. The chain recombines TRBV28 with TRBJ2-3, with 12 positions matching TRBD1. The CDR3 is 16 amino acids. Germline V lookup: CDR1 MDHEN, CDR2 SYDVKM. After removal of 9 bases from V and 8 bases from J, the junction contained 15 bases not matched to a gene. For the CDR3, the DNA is TGTGCCAGTCGATCCTCCGGGACAGGGGGCGCAGGTACGCAGTATTTT. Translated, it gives CASRSSGTGGAGTQYF.

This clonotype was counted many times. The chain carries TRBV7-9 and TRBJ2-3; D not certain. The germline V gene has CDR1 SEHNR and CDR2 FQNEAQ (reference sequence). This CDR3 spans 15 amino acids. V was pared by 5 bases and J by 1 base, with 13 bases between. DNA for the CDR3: TGTGCCAGCAGCACCGGACGGATACGCACAGATACGCAGTATTTT. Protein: CASSTGRIRTDTQYF.

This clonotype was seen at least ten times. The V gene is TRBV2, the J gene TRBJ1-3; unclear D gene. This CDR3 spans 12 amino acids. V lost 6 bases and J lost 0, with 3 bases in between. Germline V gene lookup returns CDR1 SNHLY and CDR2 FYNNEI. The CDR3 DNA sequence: TGTGCCAGCAGGAACTCTGGAAACACCATATATTTT. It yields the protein CASRNSGNTIYF.

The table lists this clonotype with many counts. The CDR3 loop is CASSEQFGYSNQPQHF. The CDR3 DNA reads as TGTGCCAGCAGTGAACAGTTCGGGTATAGCAATCAGCCCCAGCATTTT. V usage is TRBV28 and J usage is TRBJ1-5; the D is unclear. Germline assignment: CDR1 MDHEN and CDR2 SYDVKM. This CDR3 region has 16 residues. V was cut by 5 bases and J by 0 bases, with 14 bases left in between.

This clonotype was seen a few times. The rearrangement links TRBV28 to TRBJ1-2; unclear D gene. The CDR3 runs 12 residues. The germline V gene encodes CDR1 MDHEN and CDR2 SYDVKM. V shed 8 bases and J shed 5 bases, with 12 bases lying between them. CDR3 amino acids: CASQARTYGYTF. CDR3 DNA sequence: TGTGCCAGCCAAGCCCGGACGTATGGCTACACCTTC.

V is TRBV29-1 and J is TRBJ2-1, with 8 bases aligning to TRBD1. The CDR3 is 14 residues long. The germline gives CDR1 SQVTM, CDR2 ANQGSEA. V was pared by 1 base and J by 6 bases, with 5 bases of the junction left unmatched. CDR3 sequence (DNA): TGCAGCGTTGAAGGAGCAGGGGGCTTCAATGAGCAGTTCTTC. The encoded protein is CSVEGAGGFNEQFF.

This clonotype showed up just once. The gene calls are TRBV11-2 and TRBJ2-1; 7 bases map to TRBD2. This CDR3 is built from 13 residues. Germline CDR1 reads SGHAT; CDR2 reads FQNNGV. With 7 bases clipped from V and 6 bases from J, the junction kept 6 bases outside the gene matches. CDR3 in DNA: TGTGCCAGCAACCATCGGACTAGCAATGAGCAGTTCTTC. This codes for CASNHRTSNEQFF.

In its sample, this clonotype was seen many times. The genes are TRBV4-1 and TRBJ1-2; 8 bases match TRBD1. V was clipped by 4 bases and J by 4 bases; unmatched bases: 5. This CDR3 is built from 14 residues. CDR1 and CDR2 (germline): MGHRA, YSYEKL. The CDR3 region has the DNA TGCGCCAGCAGCCCCGACAGGGGAAGCTATGGCTACACCTTC. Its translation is CASSPDRGSYGYTF.

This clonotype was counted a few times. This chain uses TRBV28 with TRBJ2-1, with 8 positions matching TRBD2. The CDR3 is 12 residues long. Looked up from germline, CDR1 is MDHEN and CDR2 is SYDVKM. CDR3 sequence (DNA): TGTCTACTAGCGGACTCCTACAATGAGCAGTTCTTC. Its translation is CLLADSYNEQFF.

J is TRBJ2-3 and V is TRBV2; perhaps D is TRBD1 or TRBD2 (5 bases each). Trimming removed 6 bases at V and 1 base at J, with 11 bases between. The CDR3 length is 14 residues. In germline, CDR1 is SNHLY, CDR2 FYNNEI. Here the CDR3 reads CASRRDDGTDTQYF. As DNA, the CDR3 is TGTGCCAGCAGGAGGGACGATGGCACAGATACGCAGTATTTT.

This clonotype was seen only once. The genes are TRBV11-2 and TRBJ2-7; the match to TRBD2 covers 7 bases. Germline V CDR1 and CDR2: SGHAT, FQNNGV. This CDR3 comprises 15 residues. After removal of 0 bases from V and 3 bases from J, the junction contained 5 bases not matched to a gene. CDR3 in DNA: TGTGCCAGCAGCTTAGACGCGGGAGCGGGCTACGAGCAGTACTTC. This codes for CASSLDAGAGYEQYF.

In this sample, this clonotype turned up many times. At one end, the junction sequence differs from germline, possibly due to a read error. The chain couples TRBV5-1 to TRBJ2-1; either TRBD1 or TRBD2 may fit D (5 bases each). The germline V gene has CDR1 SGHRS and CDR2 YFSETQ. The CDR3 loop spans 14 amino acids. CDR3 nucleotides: TGTGCCAGCAGCCAAGGGACGGCTTACAATGAGCAGTTCTTC. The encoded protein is CASSQGTAYNEQFF.

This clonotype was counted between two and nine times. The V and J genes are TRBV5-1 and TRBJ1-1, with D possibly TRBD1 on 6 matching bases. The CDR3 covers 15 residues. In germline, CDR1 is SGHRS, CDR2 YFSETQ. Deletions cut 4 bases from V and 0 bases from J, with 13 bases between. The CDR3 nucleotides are TGCGCCAGCAGCCATTTAGGGGGAATGAACACTGAAGCTTTCTTT. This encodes CASSHLGGMNTEAFF. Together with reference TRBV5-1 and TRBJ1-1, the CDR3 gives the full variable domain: KAGVTQTPRYLIKTRGQQVTLSCSPISGHRSVSWYQQTPGQGLQFLFEYFSETQRNKGNFPGRFSGRQFSNSRSEMNVSTLELGDSALYLCASSHLGGMNTEAFFGQGTRLTVV.

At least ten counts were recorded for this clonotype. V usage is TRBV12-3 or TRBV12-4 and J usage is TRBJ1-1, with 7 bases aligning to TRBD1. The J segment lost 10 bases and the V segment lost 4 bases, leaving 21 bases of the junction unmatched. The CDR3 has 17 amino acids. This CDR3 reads CASSSSSKAAGGLRAFF. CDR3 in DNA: TGTGCCAGCAGTTCTTCCTCCAAGGCGGCAGGGGGTTTAAGAGCTTTCTTT.